Listed below are T cell receptor beta chains from one sample, sequenced in a study of beta chain features in type 1 diabetes. TCRdb's copy holds only in-frame clones and misses some; the assay was immunoSEQ multiplex PCR. The table shows 350,000 to 450,000 clones, with approximately 14% occurring only once. Sequenced input: naive CD4+ T cells from blood. The source of these receptors is a man aged 25-45 years in good health. The CDR3 runs from the conserved cysteine through the conserved F or W. A D gene is named only where the DNA matches it firmly. Clone size appears in some rows only: once, few, many, or a class for an expanded clone.

j_gene: TRBJ1-2; d_gene: TRBD1; abundance: few; v_gene: TRBV5-4; CDR3nt: TGTGCCAGCAGCACGACAGGGTCATATGGCTACACCTTC; CDR3aa: CASSTTGSYGYTF
j_gene: TRBJ2-1; d_gene: .; abundance: .; v_gene: TRBV18; CDR3nt: TGTGCCAGCTCACCACTGGTCGGCGAGAGAAATGAGCAGTTCTTC; CDR3aa: CASSPLVGERNEQFF
j_gene: TRBJ1-1; d_gene: TRBD1; abundance: .; v_gene: TRBV28; CDR3nt: TGTGCCAGCTACCGGGACAGGGGTTGGGGGACTGAAGCTTTCTTT; CDR3aa: CASYRDRGWGTEAFF
j_gene: TRBJ2-3; d_gene: .; abundance: .; v_gene: TRBV21-1; CDR3nt: TGTGCCAGCAGCAAAGTAGCAGATGCTAGCACAGATACGCAGTATTTT; CDR3aa: CASSKVADASTDTQYF
j_gene: TRBJ2-3; d_gene: .; abundance: .; v_gene: TRBV5-4; CDR3nt: TGTGCCAGCAGCCGGGACCCGCCCGATACGCAGTATTTT; CDR3aa: CASSRDPPDTQYF
j_gene: TRBJ2-3; d_gene: .; abundance: few; v_gene: TRBV13; CDR3nt: TGTGCCAGCAGTTACAGGGCACCTAGCACAGATACGCAGTATTTT; CDR3aa: CASSYRAPSTDTQYF
j_gene: TRBJ1-2; d_gene: TRBD1; abundance: few; v_gene: TRBV29-1; CDR3nt: TGCAGCGTTGAGTATTCTCAGGGACAGGGGGCGCGATACAAAGGCTACACCTTC; CDR3aa: CSVEYSQGQGARYKGYTF
j_gene: TRBJ2-1; d_gene: TRBD1; abundance: few; v_gene: TRBV19; CDR3nt: TGTGCCAGTCAGGGCAGGGGGAGAAATGAGCAGTTCTTC; CDR3aa: CASQGRGRNEQFF
j_gene: TRBJ2-1; d_gene: TRBD1; abundance: few; v_gene: TRBV10-3; CDR3nt: TGTGCCATCAGGACAGGGGTCGGTGAGCAGTTCTTC; CDR3aa: CAIRTGVGEQFF
j_gene: TRBJ1-2; d_gene: .; abundance: .; v_gene: TRBV30; CDR3nt: TGTGCCTGGAGCCCAACAGGGTCAAATGGCTACACCTTC; CDR3aa: CAWSPTGSNGYTF
j_gene: TRBJ1-2; d_gene: .; abundance: .; v_gene: TRBV9; CDR3nt: TGTGCCAGCAGCGTAGCCTCAGCAGGGTGGAACTATGGCTACACCTTC; CDR3aa: CASSVASAGWNYGYTF
j_gene: TRBJ2-3; d_gene: .; abundance: .; v_gene: TRBV10-3; CDR3nt: TGTGCCATCAGCTTGACCGGCTCCGACACAGATACGCAGTATTTT; CDR3aa: CAISLTGSDTDTQYF
j_gene: TRBJ2-6; d_gene: .; abundance: many; v_gene: TRBV30; CDR3nt: TGTGCCTGGAGCCCCGGACAGCCTGGGGCCAACGTCCTGACTTTC; CDR3aa: CAWSPGQPGANVLTF
j_gene: TRBJ2-2; d_gene: .; abundance: few; v_gene: TRBV4-3; CDR3nt: TGCGCCAGCAGCCGTCATAGCTCGGGCACCGGGGAGCTGTTTTTT; CDR3aa: CASSRHSSGTGELFF
j_gene: TRBJ2-1; d_gene: TRBD1; abundance: .; v_gene: TRBV29-1; CDR3nt: TGCAGCGTAGCCGGGACAGAGCAGTACAATGAGCAGTTCTTC; CDR3aa: CSVAGTEQYNEQFF
j_gene: TRBJ1-2; d_gene: .; abundance: .; v_gene: TRBV9; CDR3nt: TGTGCCAGCAGTGATCCGGGGCCGTTGGCCTACACCTTC; CDR3aa: CASSDPGPLAYTF
j_gene: TRBJ2-1; d_gene: TRBD2; abundance: .; v_gene: TRBV28; CDR3nt: TGTGCCAGCAGTCCCCCCAGCGGGACTAGCGGGAACAATGAGCAGTTCTTC; CDR3aa: CASSPPSGTSGNNEQFF
j_gene: TRBJ2-1; d_gene: TRBD2; abundance: few; v_gene: TRBV14; CDR3nt: TGTGCCAGCAGCCAAGATTGGGTAGCGGGGCGGGATGAGCAGTTCTTC; CDR3aa: CASSQDWVAGRDEQFF
j_gene: TRBJ1-6; d_gene: TRBD1; abundance: .; v_gene: TRBV7-2; CDR3nt: TGTGCCAGCAGTAGGGACAGCATGCTATCACCCCTCCACTTT; CDR3aa: CASSRDSMLSPLHF
j_gene: TRBJ2-1; d_gene: TRBD2; abundance: few; v_gene: TRBV30; CDR3nt: TGTGCCTGGAGTGTCACACGTACTAGCGGGAGTGACAATGAGCAGTTCTTC; CDR3aa: CAWSVTRTSGSDNEQFF
j_gene: TRBJ2-4; d_gene: .; abundance: .; v_gene: TRBV6-6; CDR3nt: TGTGCCAGCAGACCTCCCTCTAGACGAGCCAAAAACATTCAGTACTTC; CDR3aa: CASRPPSRRAKNIQYF
j_gene: TRBJ1-1; d_gene: .; abundance: many; v_gene: TRBV29-1; CDR3nt: TGCAGCGTCCACACAGGGCTCACTGAAGCTTTCTTT; CDR3aa: CSVHTGLTEAFF
j_gene: TRBJ2-3; d_gene: .; abundance: few; v_gene: TRBV11-2; CDR3nt: TGTGCCAGCAGCTTATTACGGGGGCCGAGCACAGATACGCAGTATTTT; CDR3aa: CASSLLRGPSTDTQYF
j_gene: TRBJ1-5; d_gene: .; abundance: few; v_gene: TRBV30; CDR3nt: TGTGCCTGGAAGGCAGGGCGGGACCAGCCCCAGCATTTT; CDR3aa: CAWKAGRDQPQHF
j_gene: TRBJ2-1; d_gene: .; abundance: .; v_gene: TRBV2; CDR3nt: TGTGCCAGCAGTGAAGCCGGAAGTTTTTTTGGGAATGAGCAGTTCTTC; CDR3aa: CASSEAGSFFGNEQFF
j_gene: TRBJ1-1; d_gene: .; abundance: few; v_gene: TRBV29-1; CDR3nt: TGCAGCGTTGTTTGGACTGAAGCTTTCTTT; CDR3aa: CSVVWTEAFF
j_gene: TRBJ1-1; d_gene: .; abundance: .; v_gene: TRBV30; CDR3nt: TGTGCCTGGAGTGTAAGGGGAGGCACTGAAGCTTTCTTT; CDR3aa: CAWSVRGGTEAFF
j_gene: TRBJ2-1; d_gene: TRBD2; abundance: few; v_gene: TRBV11-2; CDR3nt: TGTGCCAGCAGCCGAACTAGCGGGGAAAACAATGAGCAGTTCTTC; CDR3aa: CASSRTSGENNEQFF
j_gene: TRBJ2-5; d_gene: .; abundance: .; v_gene: TRBV7-2; CDR3nt: TGTGCCAGCAGCTTATTTGAGACCCAGTACTTC; CDR3aa: CASSLFETQYF
j_gene: TRBJ2-5; d_gene: .; abundance: .; v_gene: TRBV11-2; CDR3nt: TGTGCCAGCAGCTTAGAGGGGTCCGAGACCCAGTACTTC; CDR3aa: CASSLEGSETQYF
j_gene: TRBJ2-2; d_gene: .; abundance: many; v_gene: TRBV9; CDR3nt: TGTGCCAGCAGCGTACGGACTTCCGGGGAGCTGTTTTTT; CDR3aa: CASSVRTSGELFF
j_gene: TRBJ2-2; d_gene: .; abundance: .; v_gene: TRBV11-2; CDR3nt: TGTGCCAGCAGCTTAGTGAGGTCCCCAGGGGAGCTGTTTTTT; CDR3aa: CASSLVRSPGELFF
j_gene: TRBJ1-1; d_gene: .; abundance: .; v_gene: TRBV7-2; CDR3nt: TGTGCCAGCAGCTTAGTGGGAAACGACGTACACACTGAAGCTTTCTTT; CDR3aa: CASSLVGNDVHTEAFF
j_gene: TRBJ1-1; d_gene: .; abundance: few; v_gene: TRBV4-3; CDR3nt: TGCGCCAGCAGCCAAGAGAACACTTACTACACTGAAGCTTTCTTT; CDR3aa: CASSQENTYYTEAFF
j_gene: TRBJ2-7; d_gene: TRBD1; abundance: few; v_gene: TRBV29-1; CDR3nt: TGCAGCGTTGAAACAGGGGGCAAAGAGCAGTACTTC; CDR3aa: CSVETGGKEQYF
j_gene: TRBJ2-5; d_gene: .; abundance: once; v_gene: TRBV10-3; CDR3nt: TGTGCCATCAGTGAAATGGTAACAGAGACCCAGTACTTC; CDR3aa: CAISEMVTETQYF
j_gene: TRBJ2-1; d_gene: .; abundance: .; v_gene: TRBV29-1; CDR3nt: TGCAGCGCCCGAGGCGACAATGAGCAGTTCTTC; CDR3aa: CSARGDNEQFF